The 19 T cell receptor beta chains listed next were all sequenced from one sample in a study of cytomegalovirus exposure and HLA in healthy donors. The PCR used 60 Vbeta and 13 Jbeta primers. Measured with immunoSEQ multiplex PCR; TCRdb has only the in-frame clones, and not every one. The sample has 200,000 to 250,000 clones; 70% to 85% are singletons. What was sequenced was PBMCs. The receptors derive from a woman between 40 and 50 years old in good health and CMV-seronegative.

This clone was observed a handful of times. This CDR3 is also generated by other DNA sequences in the sample. The chain employs TRBV6-6 and TRBJ1-5; TRBD1 agrees at 10 bases. Germline-derived CDR1 and CDR2 are MNHNY and SVGAGI (reference sequence). This CDR3 is built from 16 residues. With 0 bases clipped from V and 7 bases from J, the junction kept 6 bases outside the gene matches. The CDR3 DNA reads as TGTGCCAGCAGTTACTCCGGCGGACAGGGGGGCCAGCCCCAGCATTTT. Amino acids: CASSYSGGQGGQPQHF.

The DNA of the CDR3 is TGTGCCAGCAGTGAACCGGGGCAGCCCCAGCATTTT. Amino acid sequence: CASSEPGQPQHF. The chain combines TRBV2 with TRBJ1-5; D gene unclear. This CDR3 comprises 12 residues. The V and J ends lost 2 bases and 7 bases respectively, with 6 bases between them. Per the germline V gene, CDR1 is SNHLY and CDR2 is FYNNEI. Full variable domain (rest looked up from reference TRBV2 and TRBJ1-5): EPEVTQTPSHQVTQMGQEVILRCVPISNHLYFYWYRQILGQKVEFLVSFYNNEISEKSEIFDDQFSVERPDGSNFTLKIRSTKLEDSAMYFCASSEPGQPQHFGDGTRLSIL.

In DNA form, the CDR3 reads TGCGCCAGCAGTTCCGGGGACTTAACAGCGGGGGCACCCCCTGGTGAGCAGTTCTTC. Protein: CASSSGDLTAGAPPGEQFF. This rearrangement joins TRBV10-1 to TRBJ2-1, with 8 bases matching TRBD2. The CDR3 loop spans 19 amino acids. Trimming removed 5 bases from V and 9 bases from J; junction bases left unmatched: 24. The germline CDR1 and CDR2 sequences are WNHNN and SYGVQD (reference sequence).

This chain uses TRBV10-3 with TRBJ1-2, with D maybe TRBD1 (5 bases). CDR3 length equals 17 residues. Germline lookup yields CDR1 ENHRY and CDR2 SYGVKD. V was cut by 0 bases and J by 4 bases, with 18 bases left in between. CDR3 in DNA: TGTGCCATCAGTGAGTCGGAGCTACATGGGGGAGGCTATGGCTACACCTTC. Translating it yields CAISESELHGGGYGYTF.

The V and J genes are TRBV10-3 and TRBJ2-1, with D possibly being TRBD2 (5 bases). Looked up from germline, CDR1 is ENHRY and CDR2 is SYGVKD. This CDR3 spans 15 amino acids. V was shortened by 0 bases and J by 9 bases, with 15 bases between the two germline ends. The CDR3 loop is CAISESVGSEGEQFF. The CDR3 DNA follows: TGTGCCATCAGTGAGTCCGTTGGTTCTGAGGGTGAGCAGTTCTTC.

V and J are TRBV7-2 and TRBJ2-2, with D perhaps matching TRBD1 (6 bases). Germline CDR1 is SGHTA and CDR2 is FQGNSA. The length of the CDR3 is 15 residues. The ends were cut back, 5 bases at V and 1 base at J, with 11 bases in the middle. CDR3 coding DNA: TGTGCCAGCAGCCCGGGACAACGGAACACCGGGGAGCTGTTTTTT. This sequence encodes CASSPGQRNTGELFF.

This clone came up a few times. The chain has TRBV27 and TRBJ1-1; TRBD1 is a possible D gene (6 bases). The V gene lost 5 bases and the J gene lost 5 bases, with 15 bases spanning the gap. The CDR3 extends over 14 amino acids. Germline CDR1 and CDR2: MNHEY and SMNVEV (reference sequence). The CDR3 loop is CASSPFFQGTEAFF. CDR3 sequence (DNA): TGTGCCAGCAGTCCATTTTTTCAGGGGACTGAAGCTTTCTTT.

The chain couples TRBV7-9 to TRBJ1-2, with D perhaps TRBD1 (6 bases). The V end lost 5 bases, the J end lost 6 bases, and 13 bases lay between the germline ends. There are 13 residues in the CDR3. Germline CDR1 and CDR2: SEHNR and FQNEAQ (reference sequence). The CDR3 DNA reads as TGTGCCAGCAGCCCTAGGGGGATTGATGGCTACACCTTC. This translates into CASSPRGIDGYTF. The full variable domain, rest sourced from reference TRBV7-9 and TRBJ1-2, is DTGVSQNPRHKITKRGQNVTFRCDPISEHNRLYWYRQTLGQGPEFLTYFQNEAQLEKSRLLSDRFSAERPKGSFSTLEIQRTEQGDSAMYLCASSPRGIDGYTFGSGTRLTVV.

V is TRBV5-4 and J is TRBJ1-1; 8 nucleotides line up with TRBD1. Trimming removed 6 bases from V and 0 bases from J; junction bases left unmatched: 10. The CDR3 consists of 16 residues. Germline V gene data show CDR1 as SGHNT and CDR2 as YYREEE (reference sequence). The CDR3 DNA sequence: TGTGCCAGCACCCTTGGGGGGACAGGTATGAACACTGAAGCTTTCTTT. This sequence encodes CASTLGGTGMNTEAFF.

The V call is TRBV6-7, the J call TRBJ2-3, with a weak D call TRBD2 (5 bases). TRBV6-7 is filed as an ORF, its function uncertain. CDR3 size: 16 residues. Trimming cost V 5 bases and J 2 bases, with 17 bases left between them. CDR3 sequence (DNA): TGTGCCAGCAGTGACGCCGGGATGGCCATCACAGATACGCAGTATTTT. This codes for CASSDAGMAITDTQYF.

This chain links TRBV7-9 with TRBJ1-4; D is unresolved. The CDR3 extends over 16 amino acids. CDR1 and CDR2 (germline): SEHNR, FQNEAQ (reference sequence). With 5 bases removed from V and 2 bases from J, the gap between germline ends came to 15 bases. The CDR3 loop is CASSPRSALTNEKLFF. The CDR3 nucleotides are TGTGCCAGCAGCCCCAGGTCGGCTCTTACTAATGAAAAACTGTTTTTT. Based on the CDR3 plus reference TRBV7-9 and TRBJ1-4, the full variable domain is DTGVSQNPRHKITKRGQNVTFRCDPISEHNRLYWYRQTLGQGPEFLTYFQNEAQLEKSRLLSDRFSAERPKGSFSTLEIQRTEQGDSAMYLCASSPRSALTNEKLFFGSGTQLSVL.

This chain connects TRBV5-6 to TRBJ2-6; 8 bases map to TRBD2. Looked up from germline, CDR1 is SGHDT and CDR2 is YYEEEE. With 2 bases clipped from V and 4 bases from J, the junction kept 5 bases outside the gene matches. This CDR3 contains 16 residues. The CDR3 here is CASSFGRVLGANVLTF. CDR3 coding DNA: TGTGCCAGCAGCTTCGGGAGGGTTTTGGGGGCCAACGTCCTGACTTTC.

J is TRBJ2-1 and V is TRBV6-6, with TRBD2 as a possible D gene (6 bases). CDR3 length equals 16 residues. Trimming shortened V by 2 bases and J by 6 bases, and 17 bases separated the two germline ends. The germline CDR1 and CDR2 sequences are MNHNY and SVGAGI (reference sequence). The CDR3 sequence: CASSYLTGLIPNEQFF. CDR3 sequence (DNA): TGTGCCAGCAGTTACCTAACGGGACTCATCCCCAATGAGCAGTTCTTC.

The rearrangement joins TRBV9 to TRBJ1-2; a possible D gene is TRBD1 (5 bases). V was clipped by 5 bases and J by 10 bases, with 18 bases between them. Germline-derived CDR1 and CDR2 are SGDLS and YYNGEE. The CDR3 contains 13 residues. The CDR3 protein is CASSGIREENYTF. The CDR3 region has the DNA TGTGCCAGCAGTGGGATCAGGGAGGAGAACTACACCTTC.

The chain employs TRBV29-1 and TRBJ1-5; 8 positions agree with TRBD1. The CDR3 runs 17 residues. CDR1 and CDR2 (germline): SQVTM, ANQGSEA. The V segment lost 4 bases and the J segment 4 bases; nucleotides outside the gene matches: 15. This CDR3 reads CSVAIGGGQGRNQPQHF. The CDR3 DNA sequence: TGCAGCGTTGCCATTGGGGGCGGACAGGGCAGAAATCAGCCCCAGCATTTT.

The chain combines TRBV6-1 with TRBJ2-7; possible D gene TRBD2, 5 bases. This CDR3 region has 13 residues. The germline V and J ends were trimmed by 2 bases and 7 bases, with 12 bases remaining between them. Germline assignment: CDR1 MNHNS and CDR2 SASEGT. Here the CDR3 DNA reads TGTGCCAGCAGTGAACTCGGACGAGGGGAGCAGTACTTC. It codes for CASSELGRGEQYF.

The chain carries TRBV6-5 and TRBJ1-3; 8 bases agree with TRBD1. V lost 6 bases and J lost 3; bases outside the gene matches: 7. From germline, CDR1 is MNHEY and CDR2 SVGAGI. The CDR3 is made up of 15 amino acids. The CDR3 bases are TGTGCCAGCAGGCGCAGACAGGGGTTTGGAAACACCATATATTTT. This translates into CASRRRQGFGNTIYF.

The rearrangement joins TRBV15 to TRBJ2-3; TRBD2 matches 11 bases. Trimming removed 5 bases from V and 4 bases from J; junction bases left unmatched: 14. This CDR3 is built from 18 residues. Per germline, CDR1 LNHNV and CDR2 YYDKDF (reference sequence). In nucleotides, the CDR3 is TGTGCCACCAGCCGCCCTGAAACCGGGACTAGCGGTGCAGATACGCAGTATTTT. This gives the protein CATSRPETGTSGADTQYF.

The rearrangement joins TRBV2 to TRBJ2-1; D is perhaps TRBD2 (6 bases). Germline V gene data show CDR1 as SNHLY and CDR2 as FYNNEI. Trimming stripped 3 bases from V and 4 bases from J, with 7 bases between. This CDR3 has 13 residues. CDR3 bases: TGTGCCAGCAGTGAGGGGACTTACAATGAGCAGTTCTTC. Translation gives CASSEGTYNEQFF.